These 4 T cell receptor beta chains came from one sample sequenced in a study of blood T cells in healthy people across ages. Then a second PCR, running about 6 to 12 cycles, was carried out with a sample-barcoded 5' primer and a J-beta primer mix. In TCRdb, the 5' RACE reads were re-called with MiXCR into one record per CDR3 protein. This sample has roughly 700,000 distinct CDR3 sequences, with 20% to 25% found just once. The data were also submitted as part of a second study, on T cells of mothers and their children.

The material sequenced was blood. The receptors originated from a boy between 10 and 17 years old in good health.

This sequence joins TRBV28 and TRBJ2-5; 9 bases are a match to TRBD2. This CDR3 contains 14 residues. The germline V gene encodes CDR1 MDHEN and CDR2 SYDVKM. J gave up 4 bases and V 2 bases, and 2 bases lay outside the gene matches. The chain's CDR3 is CASSLAGGIETQYF. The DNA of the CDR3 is TGTGCCAGCAGTTTAGCGGGAGGGATAGAGACCCAGTACTTC.

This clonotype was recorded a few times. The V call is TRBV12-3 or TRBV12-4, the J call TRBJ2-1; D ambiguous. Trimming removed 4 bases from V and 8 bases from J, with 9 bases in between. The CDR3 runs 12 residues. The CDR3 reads CASSSPVDEQFF. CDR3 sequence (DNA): TGTGCCAGCAGTTCCCCAGTGGATGAGCAGTTCTTC.

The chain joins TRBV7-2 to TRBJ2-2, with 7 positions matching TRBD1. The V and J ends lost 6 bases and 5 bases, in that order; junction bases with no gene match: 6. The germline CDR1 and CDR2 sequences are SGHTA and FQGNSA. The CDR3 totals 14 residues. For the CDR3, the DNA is TGTGCCAGCAGACTCAACAGGGGAACCGGGGAGCTGTTTTTT. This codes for CASRLNRGTGELFF.

CDR3 amino acids: CASSEFQVYNEQFF. CDR3 sequence (DNA): TGTGCCAGCAGTGAATTCCAGGTATACAATGAGCAGTTCTTC. The chain links TRBV2 to TRBJ2-1; D is uncertain. Trimming removed 2 bases from V and 4 bases from J, with 9 bases in between. Germline V gives CDR1 SNHLY, CDR2 FYNNEI. This CDR3 comprises 14 residues.